The next 6 T cell receptor beta chains were all read from a single sample in a study of vaccination effects on CD4 cells after COVID-19 (dated by TCRdb to the early 2020s). To identify antigen-specific CD4+ T cell clonotypes by their expansion, the ViraFEST assay first stimulated PBMC with viral peptide pools and then applied TCR sequencing. After less than eleven days of culture, CD4+ T cells were isolated with the EasySep CD4+ T cell isolation kit. Negative nucleocapsid antibody results before and after vaccination confirmed that the healthy vaccine recipients had no prior SARS-CoV-2 infection. The library was prepared using the immunoSEQ multiplex PCR assay. TCRdb took this table from immuneACCESS and kept in-frame rearrangements with V and J called. Such tables lack part of the clones; where checked against another copy, unresolved V genes explain under half of the gap, and the rest is unexplained. This sample comprises around 79,000 clones, 78% of them detected only once. 10% of the sample is held by the ten biggest clonotypes.

These TCRs are of unknown antigen specificity. The sequences come from CD4+ T cells from PBMCs cultured with SARS-CoV-2 spike peptides, collected before COVID-19 vaccination. The sample's cell subset or site label, in plain terms: SARS-CoV-2 spike overlapping peptide pool stimulation. Every receptor here comes from a human donor who received a COVID-19 vaccine.

A single count supports this clone. The rearrangement joins TRBV7-3 to TRBJ2-5, with a weak D call TRBD2 (5 bases). V gave up 4 bases and J gave up 1 base, with 7 bases separating them. In germline, CDR1 is SGHTA, CDR2 FQGTGA. CDR3 length: 13 residues. The CDR3 sequence: CASSSLAQETQYF. The CDR3 DNA sequence: TGTGCCAGCAGCTCCCTAGCCCAAGAGACCCAGTACTTC.

The V and J genes are TRBV5-4 and TRBJ2-5; D call uncertain. The V gene's germline CDR1 is SGHNT and CDR2 YYREEE (reference sequence). The V end lost 4 bases, the J end lost 1 base, and 11 bases lay between the germline ends. The CDR3 is 14 amino acids. The CDR3 nucleotides are TGTGCCAGCAGCCGAACAGAATTCCAAGAGACCCAGTACTTC. Encoded protein: CASSRTEFQETQYF.

The chain uses TRBV30 and TRBJ1-4, with D perhaps matching TRBD1 (6 bases). The V gene lost 0 bases and the J gene lost 6 bases, with 8 bases spanning the gap. The CDR3 totals 13 residues. Germline CDR1 is GTSNPN and CDR2 is SVGIG (reference sequence). CDR3 in amino acids: CAWSVNRDEKLFF. The CDR3 region has the DNA TGTGCCTGGAGTGTAAACAGGGATGAAAAACTGTTTTTT.

In this sample, this clone turned up once. The chain employs TRBV10-3 and TRBJ2-5, with D perhaps being TRBD1 or TRBD2 (7 bases each). In germline, CDR1 is ENHRY, CDR2 SYGVKD. This CDR3 is 14 amino acids long. Trimming took off 4 bases at V and 2 bases at J, with 11 bases between the two ends. CDR3 DNA sequence: TGTGCCATCAGTGTTCAGGGGGGGCAAGAGACCCAGTACTTC. This encodes CAISVQGGQETQYF.

Here the CDR3 DNA reads TGTGCCACCAGCAGAGGCCCAACGGGAGGGAACACCGGGGAGCTGTTTTTT. This translates into CATSRGPTGGNTGELFF. The chain has TRBV15 and TRBJ2-2; 7 nucleotides line up with TRBD2. This CDR3 has 17 amino acids. Germline V gene lookup returns CDR1 LNHNV and CDR2 YYDKDF (reference sequence). Germline trimming cut 1 base from V and 1 base from J; bases unmatched to any gene: 6.

The gene calls are TRBV6-5 and TRBJ2-1; 8 nucleotides match TRBD2. Germline V gene data show CDR1 as MNHEY and CDR2 as SVGAGI. CDR3 length: 15 amino acids. The V gene end was trimmed by 10 bases and the J gene end by 7 bases; junction bases not matched to a gene: 15. Here the CDR3 reads CATRRMRGEENEQFF. DNA for the CDR3: TGTGCCACCCGGCGGATGCGGGGGGAGGAAAATGAGCAGTTCTTC.